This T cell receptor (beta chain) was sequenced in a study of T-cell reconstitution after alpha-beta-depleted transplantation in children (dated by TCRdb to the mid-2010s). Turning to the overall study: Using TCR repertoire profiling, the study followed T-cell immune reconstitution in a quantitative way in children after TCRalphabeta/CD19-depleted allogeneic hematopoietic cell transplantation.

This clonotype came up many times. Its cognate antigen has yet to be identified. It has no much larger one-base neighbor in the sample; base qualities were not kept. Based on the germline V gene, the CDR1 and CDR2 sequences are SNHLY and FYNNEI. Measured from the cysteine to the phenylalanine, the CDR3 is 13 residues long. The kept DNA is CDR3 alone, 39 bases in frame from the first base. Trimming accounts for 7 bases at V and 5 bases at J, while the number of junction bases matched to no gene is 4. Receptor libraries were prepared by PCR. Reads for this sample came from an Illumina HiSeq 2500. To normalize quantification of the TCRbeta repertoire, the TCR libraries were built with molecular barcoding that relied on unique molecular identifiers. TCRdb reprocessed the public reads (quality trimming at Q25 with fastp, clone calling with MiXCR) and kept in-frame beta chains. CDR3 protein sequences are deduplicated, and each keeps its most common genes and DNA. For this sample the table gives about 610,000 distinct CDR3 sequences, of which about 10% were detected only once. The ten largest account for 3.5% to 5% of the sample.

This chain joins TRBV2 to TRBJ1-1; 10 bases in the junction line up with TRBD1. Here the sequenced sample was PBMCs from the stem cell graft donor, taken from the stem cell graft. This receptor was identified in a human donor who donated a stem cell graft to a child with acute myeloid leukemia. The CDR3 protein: CASIRDRGTEAFF. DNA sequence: TGTGCCAGCATCAGGGACAGGGGAACTGAAGCTTTCTTT.